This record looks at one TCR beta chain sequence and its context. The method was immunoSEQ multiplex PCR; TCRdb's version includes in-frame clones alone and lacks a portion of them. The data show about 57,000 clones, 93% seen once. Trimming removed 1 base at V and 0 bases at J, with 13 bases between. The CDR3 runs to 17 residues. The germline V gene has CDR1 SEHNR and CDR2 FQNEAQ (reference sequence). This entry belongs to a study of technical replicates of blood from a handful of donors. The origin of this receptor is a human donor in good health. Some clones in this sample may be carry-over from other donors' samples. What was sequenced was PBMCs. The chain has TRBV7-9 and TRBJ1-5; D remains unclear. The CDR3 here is CASSLVTAMNSNQPQHF. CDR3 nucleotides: TGTGCCAGCAGCTTAGTTACAGCAATGAATAGCAATCAGCCCCAGCATTTT.